These 13 T cell receptor beta chains share one sample of origin, sequenced in a study of human T cells and chemical hapten exposure. Unfractionated whole blood yielded the extracted total RNA. TCRdb passed the 5' RACE reads through MiXCR, listing each CDR3 protein once. The sample has about 110,000 distinct CDR3 sequences; approximately 20% are singletons. The receptors shown here come from a human donor in good health.

The V gene is TRBV27, the J gene TRBJ1-2, with 9 bases fitting TRBD1. CDR1 is MNHEY, CDR2 SMNVEV, per germline (reference sequence). Germline trimming cut 4 bases from V and 4 bases from J; bases unmatched to any gene: 4. The CDR3 contains 14 residues. CDR3 nucleotides: TGTGCCAGCAGTTCCGCGACAGGGGGCTATGGCTACACCTTC. As protein: CASSSATGGYGYTF.

The chain combines TRBV24-1 with TRBJ2-3; D ambiguous. CDR1 is KGHDR, CDR2 SFDVKD, per germline. The CDR3 has 16 amino acids. Trimming removed 3 bases at V and 4 bases at J, with 16 bases between. The CDR3 loop reads CATSDPRPLGPDTQYF. CDR3 bases: TGTGCCACCAGTGATCCCAGACCACTTGGGCCAGATACGCAGTATTTT.

The chain carries TRBV3-1 and TRBJ1-5; D not certain. The CDR3 is 15 amino acids. Germline CDR1 reads LGHDT; CDR2 reads YNNKEL (reference sequence). Trimming took off 0 bases at V and 1 base at J, with 7 bases between the two ends. This chain's CDR3 is CASSQDPISNQPQHF. CDR3 nucleotide sequence: TGTGCCAGCAGCCAAGATCCCATAAGCAATCAGCCCCAGCATTTT.

The rearrangement joins TRBV4-1 to TRBJ1-2; maybe TRBD1 (6 bases). The germline CDR1 and CDR2 sequences are MGHRA and YSYEKL. There are 14 residues in the CDR3. Trimming removed 1 base at V and 3 bases at J, with 9 bases between. The CDR3 DNA sequence: TGCGCCAGCAGCCAAGGCAGGGGTGACTATGGCTACACCTTC. Protein sequence: CASSQGRGDYGYTF.

V and J are TRBV9 and TRBJ1-6, with TRBD1 matching 9 bases. Germline trimming cut 0 bases from V and 7 bases from J; bases unmatched to any gene: 5. Germline V lookup: CDR1 SGDLS, CDR2 YYNGEE. This CDR3 region has 16 residues. CDR3 region: CASSVGGQGVNSPLHF. CDR3 in DNA: TGTGCCAGCAGCGTAGGGGGACAGGGTGTCAATTCACCCCTCCACTTT.

The table lists this clonotype with a few counts. The chain has TRBV5-1 and TRBJ2-1; TRBD2 might be the D (6 bases). V gave up 4 bases and J gave up 5 bases, with 13 bases separating them. CDR1 is SGHRS and CDR2 is YFSETQ in the germline V gene. This CDR3 comprises 14 residues. The CDR3 nucleotides read TGCGCCAGCAGCGGGGGAGGACCAAACAATGAGCAGTTCTTC. This translates into CASSGGGPNNEQFF.

This clonotype has only a few counts. This rearrangement joins TRBV30 to TRBJ1-5, with 7 bases aligning to TRBD1. Germline values: CDR1 GTSNPN, CDR2 SVGIG (reference sequence). V shed 2 bases, J shed 3 bases, and the junction held 4 bases outside the gene matches. This CDR3 contains 14 residues. The CDR3 DNA is TGTGCCTGGAGTACGGGACAGCTCAATCAGCCCCAGCATTTT. Translating gives CAWSTGQLNQPQHF.

The genes are TRBV29-1 and TRBJ2-3; D may match TRBD1 or TRBD2 (5 bases each). Per the germline V gene, CDR1 is SQVTM and CDR2 is ANQGSEA. Between the trimmed V and J ends, which lost 6 bases and 6 bases, there was a span of 19 bases. The CDR3 loop spans 14 amino acids. The CDR3 spells CSVPGASGFDTQYF. The CDR3 coding sequence is TGCAGCGTCCCCGGGGCCTCTGGTTTCGATACGCAGTATTTT.

The sample holds a few counts of this clonotype. The CDR3 bases are TGCAGCGCTCTGGCTGGGACAGGTGCCCAAGAGACCCAGTACTTC. Amino acids: CSALAGTGAQETQYF. The chain couples TRBV29-1 to TRBJ2-5; 8 nucleotides match TRBD1. The germline V gene has CDR1 SQVTM and CDR2 ANQGSEA. V dropped 7 bases and J dropped 1; count of bases not matched to a gene: 11. The CDR3 totals 15 residues.

This clonotype occurred many times. This chain joins TRBV18 and TRBJ2-3, with 8 bases aligning to TRBD1. The CDR3 sequence is 14 residues long. CDR1 KGHSH and CDR2 LQKENI come from the germline V gene. Unmatched junction bases numbered 3, after V lost 3 bases and J lost 4 bases. The CDR3 nucleotides read TGTGCCAGCTCACCGACAGGGGAGGCAGATACGCAGTATTTT. Amino acid sequence: CASSPTGEADTQYF.

At least ten counts were recorded for this clonotype. The CDR3 DNA is TGCGCCAGCAGCCTCGGATACAGTTTATCCTCTAGCTCTGGAAACACCATATATTTT. Translation gives CASSLGYSLSSSSGNTIYF. This chain joins TRBV4-1 and TRBJ1-3, with D unresolved. Trimming removed 4 bases at V and 0 bases at J, with 22 bases between. Looked up from germline, CDR1 is MGHRA and CDR2 is YSYEKL. This CDR3 has 19 residues.

A few counts support this clonotype. The rearrangement links TRBV7-9 to TRBJ2-5, with 8 bases aligning to TRBD2. After removal of 4 bases from V and 5 bases from J, the junction contained 18 bases not matched to a gene. The germline V gene encodes CDR1 SEHNR and CDR2 FQNEAQ (reference sequence). CDR3 length: 18 residues. CDR3 in DNA: TGTGCCAGCAGCTCTAGTGTGCTAGCGGGCCCCCAACAGGAGACCCAGTACTTC. Protein product: CASSSSVLAGPQQETQYF.

The chain combines TRBV3-1 with TRBJ1-3; D perhaps matches TRBD1 (5 bases). Germline V gives CDR1 LGHDT, CDR2 YNNKEL (reference sequence). The CDR3 totals 15 residues. Trimming took off 6 bases at V and 1 base at J, with 13 bases between the two ends. The CDR3 sequence is CASSRQPLSGNTIYF. In DNA form, the CDR3 reads TGTGCCAGCAGTCGACAGCCACTTTCTGGAAACACCATATATTTT.